This T cell receptor (beta chain) was identified in a study of T cells in narcolepsy. Findings of the study overall: Healthy controls reportedly lacked the autoreactive clonotypes serially found in patients' blood.

This clone was observed a single time. Its specificity is unknown. CDR1 SGHRS and CDR2 YFSETQ come from the germline V gene. The CDR3 is made up of 15 amino acids. V lost 5 bases and J lost 2; bases outside the gene matches: 10. The data were produced by immunoSEQ multiplex PCR, yet TCRdb's version contains in-frame clones alone and is incomplete. Here the sample spans approximately 25,000 clones, approximately 60% being singletons. Sequenced material: memory (CD45RA-) CD4+ T cells from blood. The genes are TRBV5-1 and TRBJ2-7; 7 bases line up with TRBD2. The sequence derives from a human donor in good health. CDR3: CASRPDRAGPYEQYF. The CDR3 nucleotides read TGCGCCAGCAGACCCGACCGAGCGGGACCCTACGAGCAGTACTTC. Supplemented by reference TRBV5-1 and TRBJ2-7, the full variable domain reads KAGVTQTPRYLIKTRGQQVTLSCSPISGHRSVSWYQQTPGQGLQFLFEYFSETQRNKGNFPGRFSGRQFSNSRSEMNVSTLELGDSALYLCASRPDRAGPYEQYFGPGTRLTVT.